Described below is a single TCR beta chain sequence and its context. The antigen it recognizes is unknown. Base qualities were left out, and no much larger clone turns up one base away. The CDR3 runs 20 residues from the cysteine to the phenylalanine. Of all the DNA, just the CDR3 is kept, 60 bases in frame from base 1. Trimming takes 7 bases from V and 0 bases from J, and the germline ends sit 28 bases apart. The germline V gene (reference sequence) specifies LGHDT as CDR1 and YNNKEL as CDR2. The sample belongs to a study of blood T cells in healthy people across ages (dated by TCRdb to the mid-2010s). At the level of the whole study: In model experiments, template switching captured roughly one uniquely barcoded TCR beta cDNA molecule for every two T cells. To track age-related changes in TCR beta repertoire diversity, the study relied on deep sequencing normalized with unique cDNA molecular identifiers. Donors were grouped into four age groups: young (average about 15 years), middle-aged (39), aged (62) and long-lived (just over 80). To avoid experimental bias, donors of different ages were spread randomly across the sequencing lanes. The study analyzed two additional independent replicas of 1 million unique cDNA reads from the same blood draw for two donors, one aged 18 to 29 and one aged 80 or older. General conclusions and limits of the study: Observed TCR beta diversity per million T cells fell roughly linearly with age, and a significant reduction was already apparent by age around 44. The percentage of naive T cells measured by flow cytometry correlated strongly with observed TCR beta diversity. Compared with the aged group, the long-lived group had more naive CD4+ T cells, fewer expanded clones and increased TCR diversity, a pattern suggesting age selection. Estimates of total diversity based on one million sequenced T cells were considered lower bounds and underestimates. Since profiling was done on bulk unsorted PBMCs, naive and antigen-experienced compartments could not be conclusively compared. Donor CMV infection status was unknown, potentially confounding age-related changes in expanded clonotypes.

The roughly 38 donors, aged about 6 to 90 years, were systemically healthy Caucasian individuals from Russia. Each donor gave approximately 9.3 milliliters of peripheral blood, collected into EDTA-treated Vacutainer tubes. PBMCs were isolated by Ficoll-Paque density-gradient centrifugation, with at least 7 million obtained per sample. Trizol reagent was used to extract total RNA from the PBMCs, yielding at least 5 micrograms per sample. The percentages of naive CD45RAhigh/CD27high T cells were determined by flow cytometry on a PBMC aliquot from every donor. Library generation was performed with 5' RACE. The listed sequencing device is Illumina HiSeq 2500. The second PCR ran for roughly 6 to 11 cycles and used a J-beta primer mix along with a sample-barcoded 5' primer. A unique molecular identifier was introduced onto each TCR beta cDNA molecule by a template-switch 5' adaptor carrying 12 random nucleotides. Each sample yielded at least 3 million CDR3-containing paired-end reads. First-strand cDNA was synthesized from all RNA with the Mint cDNA synthesis kit, primed by a TRBC-specific oligonucleotide. Following uracil-DNA glycosylase treatment, all cDNA underwent a first 18-cycle PCR with the universal primers M1SS and BC2_uni_R. Per the authors' processing: For normalization, 1 million high-quality reads were randomly selected from each sample, with every read carrying a distinct molecular identifier. Reads with shared molecular identifiers were discarded instead of being binned into consensus sequences. MiTCR, with a Q25 quality threshold and the strictest error-elimination algorithm, was used for CDR3 identification, clonotype clustering and error correction. A nonparametric unseen species model with Euler transformation was used to estimate a lower bound on total TCR beta diversity. In TCRdb, the public reads were trimmed at Q25 with fastp and aligned with MiXCR, with productive beta chains retained. Merged by CDR3 protein, the rows form single entries marked with the most common genes and DNA. TCRdb, not the authors, supplied the V and J calls. In all, the sample holds roughly 830,000 distinct CDR3 sequences, and less than 80% of those were seen once. The ten largest clones add up to roughly 26% of the sample.

This clonotype was obtained from a young man in good health. The chain was built from TRBV3-1 and TRBJ2-4; no confident D gene assignment can be made. Sequenced material: blood. The CDR3 sequence is CASNQRTGPALTEAKNIQYF. The nucleotides are TGTGCCAGCAACCAGAGAACGGGCCCTGCACTAACAGAAGCCAAAAACATTCAGTACTTC.